This is a list of T cell receptor beta chains from one sample in a study of a mutant IDH1 vaccine in newly diagnosed glioma. No antigen has been assigned to these receptors. TCRdb's table, derived via immunoSEQ multiplex PCR, lists solely in-frame clones and lacks some. The sample has 30,000 to 35,000 clones, nearly 90% seen once. Sample: PBMCs, taken from a glioma patient whose treatment included an IDH1 peptide vaccine. Source of these receptors: a man aged 18-30 years with glioma. The CDR3 runs from the conserved cysteine through the conserved F or W. The D gene is left open where the match is weak. Expanded clones get a size class; other rows say once, few or many, or leave the size out.

j_call,v_call,d_call,clone_size,cdr3_nt,cdr3_aa
TRBJ2-7,TRBV19,.,.,TGTGCCAGTAGTATACGGGTTGGTTCCTACGAGCAGTACTTC,CASSIRVGSYEQYF
TRBJ1-1,TRBV6-5,TRBD1,.,TGTGCCAGCGATGACAGGGGGTCGGGGAACACTGAAGCTTTCTTT,CASDDRGSGNTEAFF
TRBJ2-7,TRBV4-2,.,.,TGTGCCAGCAGCCAAGATCCGGGGGACTCCTACGAGCAGTACTTC,CASSQDPGDSYEQYF
TRBJ2-1,TRBV5-1,.,.,TGCGCCAGCAGCTTGGAGAGAACGGATGAGCAGTTCTTC,CASSLERTDEQFF
TRBJ1-5,TRBV15,.,.,TGTGCCACCAGCAGAGGGGGGGCAAGTCAGCCCCAGCATTTT,CATSRGGASQPQHF
TRBJ2-2,TRBV28,.,.,TGTGCCAGCAGTTTACGCCGGGCCTTGAACACCGGGGAGCTGTTTTTT,CASSLRRALNTGELFF
TRBJ1-1,TRBV5-1,.,.,TGCGCCAGCAGCTTGGGGGACATCCAACCTGAAGCTTTCTTT,CASSLGDIQPEAFF
TRBJ1-2,TRBV19,.,.,TGTGCCAGTACCGCGACAGGAGACGTCTATGGCTACACCTTC,CASTATGDVYGYTF
TRBJ1-1,TRBV6-6,.,.,TGTGCCAGCGGGGGGGGATCCTTTATTGAAGCTTTCTTT,CASGGGSFIEAFF
TRBJ2-2,TRBV30,.,.,TGTGCCTGGAGTGTCCAGGGCACCGGGGAGCTGTTTTTT,CAWSVQGTGELFF
TRBJ2-7,TRBV30,.,.,TGTGCCTGGAGTGTTAGCAGGAAATCCGAGCAGTACTTC,CAWSVSRKSEQYF
TRBJ2-5,TRBV10-3,TRBD2,.,TGTGCCATCAGTGCGGCTAGCGGGATTGGCGAGACCCAGTACTTC,CAISAASGIGETQYF
TRBJ1-1,TRBV7-2,TRBD1,once,TGTGCCAGCAGCTTAGTTAGGACAGGGAATTTGTATACTGAAGCTTTCTTT,CASSLVRTGNLYTEAFF
TRBJ1-5,TRBV4-1,.,.,TGCGCCAGCAGCCAAGTTCCGACTAGCAATCAGCCCCAGCATTTT,CASSQVPTSNQPQHF
TRBJ2-5,TRBV5-5,TRBD2,.,TGTGCCAGCAGCCCCGGGTGGGCTAGCGGACCCCAAGAGACCCAGTACTTC,CASSPGWASGPQETQYF
TRBJ1-4,TRBV25-1,.,.,TGTGCCAGTCCCACGGGGGGAAGTAGTGAAAAACTGTTTTTT,CASPTGGSSEKLFF
TRBJ2-1,TRBV10-3,TRBD1,.,TGTGCCATCAGGCCCGACAGGGGCGCATCTCGCTACAATGAGCAGTTCTTC,CAIRPDRGASRYNEQFF
TRBJ1-2,TRBV30,TRBD1,.,TGTGCCTGGAGGGCCGGGACAGGGGCCTATGGCTACACCTTC,CAWRAGTGAYGYTF
TRBJ1-1,TRBV28,.,.,TGTGCCAGCAGTCCCGGACGGACATCAGCTTTCTTT,CASSPGRTSAFF
TRBJ2-7,TRBV7-8,TRBD2,.,TGTGCCAGCAGCCTTTTAGCGGGAGCCTCCTACGAGCAGTACTTC,CASSLLAGASYEQYF
TRBJ1-1,TRBV9,.,.,TGTGCCAGCAGCCCCACCCGGCGGTTTCATGAAGCTTTCTTT,CASSPTRRFHEAFF
TRBJ2-5,TRBV7-6,TRBD1,once,TGTGCCAGCAGCTCTGGACAGGCTAAATCGGGTCAGACCCAGTACTTC,CASSSGQAKSGQTQYF
TRBJ1-1,TRBV4-1,.,few,TGCGCCAGCAGCGACGTTCGGGGGCTCTCTGAAGCTTTCTTT,CASSDVRGLSEAFF
TRBJ2-2,TRBV5-1,.,.,TGCGCCAGCAGCTTGGCCCCTCCCGGGAGTGGCACCGGGGAGCTGTTTTTT,CASSLAPPGSGTGELFF
TRBJ1-5,TRBV6-1,.,.,TGTGCCAGCAGTGAATCGGGCTTATGGGGTAATCAGCCCCAGCATTTT,CASSESGLWGNQPQHF
TRBJ1-6,TRBV7-2,.,.,TGTGCCAGCAGACGAAGAGGGGGGGAGAATTCACCCCTCCACTTT,CASRRRGGENSPLHF
TRBJ2-7,TRBV21-1,.,.,TGTGCCAGCAGCAAGACCCTTAGGGACTTTCTGAGCTCCTACGAGCAGTACTTC,CASSKTLRDFLSSYEQYF
TRBJ2-7,TRBV27,.,.,TGTGCCAGCAGTTGGGGTTCCAGCTACGAGCAGTACTTC,CASSWGSSYEQYF
TRBJ2-5,TRBV6-1,.,.,TGTGCCAGCAGTGGTCCTTTGGGGAAGGGAGAGACCCAGTACTTC,CASSGPLGKGETQYF
TRBJ1-1,TRBV7-6,.,.,TGTGCCAGCAGCCCCTACTCGGGAAGTGAAGCTTTCTTT,CASSPYSGSEAFF
TRBJ2-1,TRBV4-2,TRBD2,.,TGTGCCAGCAGCCAAGAAATGAGACTAGCGGGATCCCTACTCAACAATGAGCAGTTCTTC,CASSQEMRLAGSLLNNEQFF
TRBJ1-1,TRBV7-9,.,.,TGTGCCAGTAGCTTAGGACAGATAAGTACGAACACTGAAGCTTTCTTT,CASSLGQISTNTEAFF
TRBJ2-3,TRBV19,.,.,TGTGCCAGTAGTATTGGGCAGATCACAGATACGCAGTATTTT,CASSIGQITDTQYF
TRBJ2-5,TRBV5-1,TRBD1,.,TGCGCCAGCAGCCCCCGGACAGGAGAGGTGACCCAGTACTTC,CASSPRTGEVTQYF
TRBJ2-1,TRBV30,TRBD2,.,TGTGCCTGGAGTGCGGGCTGGGGCGGGGGTGAGCAGTTCTTC,CAWSAGWGGGEQFF
TRBJ2-3,TRBV6-5,TRBD1,.,TGTGCCAGCAGTCGCGGGACAGGGGGAAAAGCGCAGTATTTT,CASSRGTGGKAQYF
TRBJ2-7,TRBV6-5,.,.,TGTGCCAGCAGTTACAGGACAGCCCTTGACGAGCAGTACTTC,CASSYRTALDEQYF
TRBJ2-7,TRBV4-1,.,once,TGCGCCAGCAGCTACCCGGGACGGAGCTACGAGCAGTACTTC,CASSYPGRSYEQYF
TRBJ1-2,TRBV5-1,TRBD1,.,TGCGCCAGCAGCTTGGACAGGGGTGATGGCTACACCTTC,CASSLDRGDGYTF
TRBJ1-1,TRBV29-1,.,.,TGCAGCGGTGAGGGACAGAACACTGAAGCTTTCTTT,CSGEGQNTEAFF
TRBJ2-7,TRBV5-1,.,once,TGCGCCAGCACCCTGGACGGGGCTTCCTACGAGCAGTACTTC,CASTLDGASYEQYF
TRBJ2-2,TRBV6-5,TRBD2,once,TGTGCCAGCAGCGGCGGGAGGGCCTCCGGCGGGGAGCTGTTTTTT,CASSGGRASGGELFF
TRBJ2-2,TRBV7-9,TRBD2,.,TGTGCCAGCAGCCTTCTAGCGGGGGTGAGCGGGGAGCTGTTTTTT,CASSLLAGVSGELFF
TRBJ1-2,TRBV7-2,.,.,TGTGCCAGCAGCTTAGAGAGACAGCTTAACTATGGCTACACCTTC,CASSLERQLNYGYTF
TRBJ2-3,TRBV10-3,TRBD2,.,TGTGCCATCAAAAGCGGAACTAGCGGGGTCGGCACAGATACGCAGTATTTT,CAIKSGTSGVGTDTQYF
TRBJ2-7,TRBV7-2,.,.,TGTGCCAGCAGCTTAGAGGGGGGCGGGCCCTACGAGCAGTACTTC,CASSLEGGGPYEQYF
TRBJ1-1,TRBV14,.,.,TGTGCCAGCAGCCAAGGCGGGGGCGTCACTGAAGCTTTCTTT,CASSQGGGVTEAFF
TRBJ1-2,TRBV6-6,.,.,TGTGCCAGCAGCTCCGATCGAACGGGGTACTACTATGGCTACACCTTC,CASSSDRTGYYYGYTF
TRBJ2-6,TRBV15,.,few,TGTGCCACCAGCAGTGGGGCCACCTCTGGGGCCAACGTCCTGACTTTC,CATSSGATSGANVLTF